The rows below give T cell receptor beta chains drawn from one sample of a study of blood T cell repertoires in COVID-19. The assay was immunoSEQ multiplex PCR, and TCRdb's table has in-frame clones only and misses some. The table has about 320,000 clones, about 87% seen once; the top ten hold around 5%. Source material: PBMCs or T cells enriched from blood (not recorded which). The source is a man aged 30 to 45 who had recovered from COVID-19. CDR3s leave out the opening cysteine and the closing phenylalanine or tryptophan.

>TRBV5-4|TRBJ2-1
ASSLGREAYNEQF
>TRBV19|TRBJ2-7
ASSIGAGGMDEQY
>TRBV12-3/TRBV12-4|TRBJ2-7
ASSLAQAYEQY
>TRBV6-5|TRBJ1-2
ASSSTASNHYGYT
>TRBV6-5|TRBJ1-5
ASTPQGIDQPQH
>TRBV28|TRBJ1-5
AGLRRDQPQH
>TRBV5-4|TRBJ1-6
ASSLGGRANNSPLH
>TRBV15|TRBJ1-5
ATSRDSGTGVGNQPQH
>TRBV3-1/TRBV3-2|TRBJ1-1
ASRQGMNTEAF
>TRBV10-1|TRBJ2-3
ASSGWTSGGSTDTQY
>TRBV4-1|TRBJ1-5
ASSPRQGELGQPQH
>TRBV5-8|TRBJ2-7
ASSFFVGTGYHEQY
>TRBV25-1|TRBJ2-7
ASSEMLASYEQY
>TRBV27|TRBJ2-1
ASSLANTYNEQF
>TRBV5-1|TRBJ2-7
ASSLGGYEQY
>TRBV11-2|TRBJ2-2
ASSRTSGGDKNTGELF
>TRBV5-5|TRBJ1-6
ASSSGTGGSPLH
>TRBV24-1|TRBJ2-2
ATSDLGRGYTGELF
>TRBV24-1|TRBJ1-2
ATTRQGEGYT
>TRBV6-5|TRBJ1-5
ASSQREAQPQH
>TRBV5-4|TRBJ2-5
ASSPRGGHSQETQY
>TRBV3-1/TRBV3-2|TRBJ1-2
ASSQVWRDRPYGYT
>TRBV11-2|TRBJ2-7
ASSYGQGVYEQY
>TRBV7-9|TRBJ2-7
ASSPRGEQY
>TRBV11-2|TRBJ1-6
ASRTAGALH
>TRBV18|TRBJ1-1
ASSPKTGFREGNTEAF